The 15 T cell receptor beta chains presented below share a single source sample, sequenced in a study of blood T cell repertoires in COVID-19. The repertoire was sequenced with immunoSEQ multiplex PCR; TCRdb's copy has only in-frame clones and lacks some. The sample lists about 270,000 clones; 88% were seen once. The sequencing sample was made of peripheral blood. The source of these receptors is a man aged 60 to 75 who had recovered from COVID-19.

In regard to this clone: At the DNA level, this CDR3 is encoded by other sequences in the same sample as well. The V and J genes are TRBV6-2 or TRBV6-3 and TRBJ2-7, with TRBD1 identical over 10 bases. The germline CDR1 and CDR2 sequences are MNHEY and SVGEGT. V lost 3 bases and J lost 2; bases outside the gene matches: 4. The CDR3 contains 15 residues. CDR3 in DNA: TGTGCCAGCAGTTATCCCGGGACAGGGGCCTACGAGCAGTACTTC. Its protein is CASSYPGTGAYEQYF.

This clone was detected only once. The CDR3 sequence is CATRTEGALNYGYTF. For the CDR3, the DNA is TGTGCCACCAGGACGGAGGGGGCGCTTAACTATGGCTACACCTTC. The chain joins TRBV15 to TRBJ1-2; the match to TRBD1 covers 7 bases. This CDR3 is built from 15 residues. V was clipped by 6 bases and J by 1 base; unmatched bases: 8. From germline, CDR1 is LNHNV and CDR2 YYDKDF (reference sequence).

This clone was recorded only once. The chain links TRBV7-2 to TRBJ2-2; 9 nucleotides agree with TRBD1. Trimming at V came to 4 bases and at J to 5 bases, leaving 8 bases not matched to a gene. This CDR3 comprises 16 residues. CDR1 and CDR2 (germline): SGHTA, FQGNSA. CDR3 region: CASSYPNRGRTGELFF. The CDR3 coding sequence is TGTGCCAGCAGCTACCCGAACAGGGGGCGTACCGGGGAGCTGTTTTTT.

This rearrangement joins TRBV24-1 to TRBJ2-5; D gene ambiguous. Germline values: CDR1 KGHDR, CDR2 SFDVKD. Between the trimmed V and J ends, which lost 3 bases and 2 bases, there was a span of 3 bases. There are 12 residues in the CDR3. CDR3 sequence (DNA): TGTGCCACCAGTGATCCACAAGAGACCCAGTACTTC. It specifies CATSDPQETQYF.

J is TRBJ2-3 and V is TRBV19; possibly TRBD2 for D (7 bases). CDR1 is LNHDA and CDR2 is SQIVND in the germline V gene (reference sequence). V lost 4 bases to trimming and J lost 8 bases, with 10 bases between them. The CDR3 is made up of 12 amino acids. The CDR3 DNA sequence: TGTGCCAGTAGTACTCGGGGGGCTACGCAGTATTTT. Protein sequence: CASSTRGATQYF.

This clone was recorded once. The genes are TRBV2 and TRBJ1-1, with TRBD1 matching over 12 bases. There are 14 residues in the CDR3. CDR1 SNHLY and CDR2 FYNNEI come from the germline V gene. The J segment lost 3 bases and the V segment lost 8 bases, leaving 4 bases of the junction unmatched. The CDR3 here is CASGGQGAYTEAFF. The DNA for the CDR3 is TGTGCCAGCGGGGGACAGGGGGCTTACACTGAAGCTTTCTTT.

A remark on this clone: This same CDR3 is encoded by further DNA sequences in the sample. This sequence joins TRBV9 and TRBJ2-7; D may be TRBD1 (6 bases). V shed 2 bases and J shed 4 bases, with 10 bases lying between them. In germline, CDR1 is SGDLS, CDR2 YYNGEE. This CDR3 comprises 13 residues. Written as DNA, the CDR3 is TGTGCCAGCAGCGTGTCAGGGGATTACGAGCAGTACTTC. This codes for CASSVSGDYEQYF.

This sequence joins TRBV5-1 and TRBJ2-1; tentative D call: TRBD1 (5 bases). Germline V CDR1 and CDR2: SGHRS, YFSETQ. V was trimmed by 1 base and J by 5 bases, leaving 13 bases between them. The CDR3 sequence is 15 residues long. CDR3 sequence reads: CASSLMAGPNNEQFF. Here the CDR3 DNA reads TGCGCCAGCAGCTTGATGGCAGGGCCAAACAATGAGCAGTTCTTC.

V gene TRBV9 combines with J gene TRBJ2-7, with 10 nucleotides matching TRBD1. J gave up 3 bases and V 1 base, and 4 bases lay outside the gene matches. Per germline, CDR1 SGDLS and CDR2 YYNGEE. CDR3 length: 15 residues. The CDR3 sequence: CASSVSGTGDYEQYF. In DNA, the CDR3 is TGTGCCAGCAGCGTATCCGGGACAGGGGACTACGAGCAGTACTTC.

V usage is TRBV7-8 and J usage is TRBJ1-3; TRBD1 agrees at 8 bases. CDR3 length: 18 amino acids. The V and J ends lost 0 bases and 0 bases, in that order; junction bases with no gene match: 7. In germline, CDR1 is SGHVS, CDR2 FQNEAQ. The CDR3, as DNA: TGTGCCAGCAGCTTAGCCCAGAGACAGGGGTTCTCTGGAAACACCATATATTTT. Translation: CASSLAQRQGFSGNTIYF. The whole variable domain, remainder taken from reference TRBV7-8 and TRBJ1-3, is GAGVSQSPRYKVAKRGQDVALRCDPISGHVSLFWYQQALGQGPEFLTYFQNEAQLDKSGLPSDRFFAERPEGSVSTLKIQRTQQEDSAVYLCASSLAQRQGFSGNTIYFGEGSWLTVV.

The V call is TRBV21-1, the J call TRBJ1-5. TRBV21-1 is flagged as a pseudogene. The CDR3 has 15 amino acids. The CDR3 DNA reads as TGTGCCAGCAGCCCCCGAGTCGGGAACAATCAGCCCCAGCATTTT. It specifies CASSPRVGNNQPQHF.

The chain combines TRBV6-4 with TRBJ1-2; possible D gene TRBD1, 6 bases. V lost 6 bases and J lost 6, with 23 bases in between. CDR1 is MRHNA and CDR2 is SNTAGT in the germline V gene. This CDR3 has 16 residues. The CDR3 DNA sequence: TGTGCCAGCAGCCTCTCCGGAGGGGGGGCGTGGGATGGCTACACCTTC. Translated, it gives CASSLSGGGAWDGYTF.

The chain couples TRBV3-1 (or the pseudogene TRBV3-2) to TRBJ2-1; 12 nucleotides match TRBD2. Germline V CDR1 and CDR2: LGHDT, YNNKEL (reference sequence). V gave up 4 bases and J gave up 0 bases; unmatched junction bases: 13. The CDR3 length is 20 residues. The chain's CDR3 is CASSPPRSSGGASSYNEQFF. For the CDR3, the DNA is TGTGCCAGCAGCCCCCCAAGATCTAGCGGGGGGGCGAGCTCCTACAATGAGCAGTTCTTC.

This clone was recorded only once. The DNA of the CDR3 is TGCGCCAGCAGCCTAGCGGGGGTAAATGAGCAGTTCTTC. This translates into CASSLAGVNEQFF. This chain links TRBV5-1 with TRBJ2-1; 10 nucleotides agree with TRBD2. Germline CDR1 is SGHRS and CDR2 is YFSETQ. V gave up 4 bases and J gave up 7 bases; unmatched junction bases: 2. The CDR3 has 13 residues.

This chain uses TRBV30 with TRBJ1-1; possibly TRBD1 for D (5 bases). This CDR3 spans 13 amino acids. Germline assignment: CDR1 GTSNPN and CDR2 SVGIG (reference sequence). Between the trimmed V and J ends, which lost 0 bases and 9 bases, there was a span of 14 bases. In nucleotides, the CDR3 is TGTGCCTGGAGTGTAGGGGCAGGGAGGCAAGCTTTCTTT. Its protein product is CAWSVGAGRQAFF.